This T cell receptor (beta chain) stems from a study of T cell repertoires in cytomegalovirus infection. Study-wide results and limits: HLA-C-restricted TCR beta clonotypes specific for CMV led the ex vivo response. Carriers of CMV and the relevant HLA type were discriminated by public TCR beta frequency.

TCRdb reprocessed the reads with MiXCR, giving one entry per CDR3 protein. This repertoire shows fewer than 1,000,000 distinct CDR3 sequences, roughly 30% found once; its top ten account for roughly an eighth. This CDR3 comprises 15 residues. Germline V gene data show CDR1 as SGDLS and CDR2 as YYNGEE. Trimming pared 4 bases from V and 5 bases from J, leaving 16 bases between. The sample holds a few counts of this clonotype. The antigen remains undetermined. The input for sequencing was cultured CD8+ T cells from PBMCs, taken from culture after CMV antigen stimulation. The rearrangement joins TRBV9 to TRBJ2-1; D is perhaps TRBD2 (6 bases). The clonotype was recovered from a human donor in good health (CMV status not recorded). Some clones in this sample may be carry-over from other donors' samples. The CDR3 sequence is CASSLSGRGNNEQFF. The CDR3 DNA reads TGTGCCAGCAGCCTTTCTGGGCGGGGCAACAATGAGCAGTTCTTC.